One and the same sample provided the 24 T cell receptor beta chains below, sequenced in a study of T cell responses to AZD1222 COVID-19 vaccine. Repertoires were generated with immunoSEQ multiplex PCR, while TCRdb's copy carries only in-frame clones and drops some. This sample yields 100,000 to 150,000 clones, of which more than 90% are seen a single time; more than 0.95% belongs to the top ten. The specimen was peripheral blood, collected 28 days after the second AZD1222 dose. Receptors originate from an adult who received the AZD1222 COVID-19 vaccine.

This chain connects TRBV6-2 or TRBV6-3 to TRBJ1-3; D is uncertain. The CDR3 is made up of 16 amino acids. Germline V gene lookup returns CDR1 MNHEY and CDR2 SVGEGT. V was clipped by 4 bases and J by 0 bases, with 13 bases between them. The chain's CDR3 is CASSSGRAASGNTIYF. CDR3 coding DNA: TGTGCCAGCAGTTCCGGACGGGCTGCCTCTGGAAACACCATATATTTT.

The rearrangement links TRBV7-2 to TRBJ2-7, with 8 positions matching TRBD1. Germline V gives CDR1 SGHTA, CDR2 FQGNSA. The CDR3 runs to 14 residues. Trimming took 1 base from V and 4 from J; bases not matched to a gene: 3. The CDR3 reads CASSLDRGRYEQYF. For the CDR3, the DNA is TGTGCCAGCAGCTTAGACAGGGGGAGGTACGAGCAGTACTTC.

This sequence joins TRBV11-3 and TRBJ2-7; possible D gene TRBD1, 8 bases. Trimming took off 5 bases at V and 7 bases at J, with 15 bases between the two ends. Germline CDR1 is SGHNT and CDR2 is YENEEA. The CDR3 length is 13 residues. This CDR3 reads CASSKQGEGEQYF. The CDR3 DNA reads TGTGCCAGCAGCAAACAGGGGGAGGGAGAGCAGTACTTC.

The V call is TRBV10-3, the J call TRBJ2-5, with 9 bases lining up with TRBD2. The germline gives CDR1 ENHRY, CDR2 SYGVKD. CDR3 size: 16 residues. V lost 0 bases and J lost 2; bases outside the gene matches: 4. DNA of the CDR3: TGTGCCATCAGTGAGTCACTAGCGGGTGGGCAAGAGACCCAGTACTTC. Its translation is CAISESLAGGQETQYF.

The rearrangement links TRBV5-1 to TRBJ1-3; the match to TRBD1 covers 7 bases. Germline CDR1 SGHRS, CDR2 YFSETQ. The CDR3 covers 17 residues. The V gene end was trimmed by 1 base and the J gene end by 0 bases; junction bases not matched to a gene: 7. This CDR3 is CASSLTFRDSSGNTIYF. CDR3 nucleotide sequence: TGCGCCAGCAGCTTGACCTTCCGGGACAGCTCTGGAAACACCATATATTTT. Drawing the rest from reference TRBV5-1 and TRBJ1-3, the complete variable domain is KAGVTQTPRYLIKTRGQQVTLSCSPISGHRSVSWYQQTPGQGLQFLFEYFSETQRNKGNFPGRFSGRQFSNSRSEMNVSTLELGDSALYLCASSLTFRDSSGNTIYFGEGSWLTVV.

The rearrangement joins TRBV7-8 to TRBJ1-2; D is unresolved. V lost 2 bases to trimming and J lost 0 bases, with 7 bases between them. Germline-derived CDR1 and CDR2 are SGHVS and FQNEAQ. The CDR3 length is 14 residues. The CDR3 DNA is TGTGCCAGCAGCTTACAGCCCACTAACTATGGCTACACCTTC. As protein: CASSLQPTNYGYTF. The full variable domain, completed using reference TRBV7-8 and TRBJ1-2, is GAGVSQSPRYKVAKRGQDVALRCDPISGHVSLFWYQQALGQGPEFLTYFQNEAQLDKSGLPSDRFFAERPEGSVSTLKIQRTQQEDSAVYLCASSLQPTNYGYTFGSGTRLTVV.

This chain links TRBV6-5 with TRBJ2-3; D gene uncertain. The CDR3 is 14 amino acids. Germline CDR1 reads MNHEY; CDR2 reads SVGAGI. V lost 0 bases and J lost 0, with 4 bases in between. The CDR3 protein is CASSYSASTDTQYF. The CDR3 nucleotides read TGTGCCAGCAGTTACTCAGCTAGCACAGATACGCAGTATTTT.

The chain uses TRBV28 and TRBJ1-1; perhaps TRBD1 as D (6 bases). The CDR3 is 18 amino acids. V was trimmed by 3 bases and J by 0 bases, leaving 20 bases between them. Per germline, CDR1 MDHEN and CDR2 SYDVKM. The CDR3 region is CASSLKWGASGMNTEAFF. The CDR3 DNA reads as TGTGCCAGCAGTTTGAAGTGGGGGGCCTCCGGCATGAACACTGAAGCTTTCTTT. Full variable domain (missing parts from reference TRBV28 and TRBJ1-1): DVKVTQSSRYLVKRTGEKVFLECVQDMDHENMFWYRQDPGLGLRLIYFSYDVKMKEKGDIPEGYSVSREKKERFSLILESASTNQTSMYLCASSLKWGASGMNTEAFFGQGTRLTVV.

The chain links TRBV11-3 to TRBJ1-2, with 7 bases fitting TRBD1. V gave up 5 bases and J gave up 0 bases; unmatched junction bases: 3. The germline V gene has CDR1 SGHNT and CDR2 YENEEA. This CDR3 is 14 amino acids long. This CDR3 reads CASSGRGSNYGYTF. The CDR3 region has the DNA TGTGCCAGCAGCGGCAGGGGGTCTAACTATGGCTACACCTTC.

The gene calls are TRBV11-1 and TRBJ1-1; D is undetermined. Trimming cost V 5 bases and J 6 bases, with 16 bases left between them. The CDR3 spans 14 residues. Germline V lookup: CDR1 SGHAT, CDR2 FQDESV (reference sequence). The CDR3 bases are TGTGCCAGCAGCGTAAGGGTAACGGTCCCTGAAGCTTTCTTT. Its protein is CASSVRVTVPEAFF. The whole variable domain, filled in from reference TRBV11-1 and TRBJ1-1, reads EAEVAQSPRYKITEKSQAVAFWCDPISGHATLYWYRQILGQGPELLVQFQDESVVDDSQLPKDRFSAERLKGVDSTLKIQPAELGDSAMYLCASSVRVTVPEAFFGQGTRLTVV.

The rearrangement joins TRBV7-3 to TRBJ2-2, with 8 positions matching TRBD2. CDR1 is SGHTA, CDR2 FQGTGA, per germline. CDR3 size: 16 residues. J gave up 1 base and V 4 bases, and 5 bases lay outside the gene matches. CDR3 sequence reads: CASSYTGTRNTGELFF. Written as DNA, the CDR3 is TGTGCCAGCAGCTATACCGGGACTAGGAACACCGGGGAGCTGTTTTTT.

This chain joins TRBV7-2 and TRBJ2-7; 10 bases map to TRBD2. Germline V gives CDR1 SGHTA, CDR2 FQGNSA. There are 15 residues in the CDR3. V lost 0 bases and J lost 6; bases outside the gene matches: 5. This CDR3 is CASSLASGRRGEQYF. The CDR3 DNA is TGTGCCAGCAGCTTAGCTAGCGGGAGGAGGGGCGAGCAGTACTTC.

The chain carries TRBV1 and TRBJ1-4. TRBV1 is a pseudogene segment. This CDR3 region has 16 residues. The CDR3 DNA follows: TGCACCAGCAGCCAAGTAAGAGCACGCGGTGGCGAAAAACTGTTTTTT. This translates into CTSSQVRARGGEKLFF.

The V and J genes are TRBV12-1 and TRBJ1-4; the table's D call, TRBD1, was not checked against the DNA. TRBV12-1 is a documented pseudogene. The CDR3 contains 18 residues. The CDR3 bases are TGTGCCAGCAGCCGTATTAGAGGGGGCAGTTTGCCCAATGAAAAACTGTTTTTT. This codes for CASSRIRGGSLPNEKLFF.

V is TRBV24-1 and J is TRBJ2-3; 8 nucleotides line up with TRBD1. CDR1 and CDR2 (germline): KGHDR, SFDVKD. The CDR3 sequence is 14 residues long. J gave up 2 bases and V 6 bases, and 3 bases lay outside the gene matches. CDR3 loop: CATSPGQDTDTQYF. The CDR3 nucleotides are TGTGCCACCAGTCCGGGACAGGACACAGATACGCAGTATTTT.

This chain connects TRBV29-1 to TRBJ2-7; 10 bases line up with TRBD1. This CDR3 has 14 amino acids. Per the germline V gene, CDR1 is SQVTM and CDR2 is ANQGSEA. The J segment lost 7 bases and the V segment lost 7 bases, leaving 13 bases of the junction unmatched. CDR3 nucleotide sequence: TGCAGCGCTACACCGGGACAGGGGACTTGGGAGCAGTACTTC. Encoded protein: CSATPGQGTWEQYF.

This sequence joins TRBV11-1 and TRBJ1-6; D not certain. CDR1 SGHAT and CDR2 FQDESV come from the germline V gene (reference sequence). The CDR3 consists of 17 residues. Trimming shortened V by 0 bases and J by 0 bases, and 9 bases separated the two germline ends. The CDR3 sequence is CASSLAARSSYNSPLHF. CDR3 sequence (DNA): TGTGCCAGCAGCTTAGCGGCCAGAAGCTCCTATAATTCACCCCTCCACTTT.

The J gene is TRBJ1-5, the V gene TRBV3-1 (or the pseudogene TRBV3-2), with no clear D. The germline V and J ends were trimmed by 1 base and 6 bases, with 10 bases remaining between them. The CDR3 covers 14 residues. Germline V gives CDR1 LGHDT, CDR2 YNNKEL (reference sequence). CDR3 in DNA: TGTGCCAGCAGCCAAGTGGGAGGGAGTCAGCCCCAGCATTTT. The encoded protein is CASSQVGGSQPQHF.

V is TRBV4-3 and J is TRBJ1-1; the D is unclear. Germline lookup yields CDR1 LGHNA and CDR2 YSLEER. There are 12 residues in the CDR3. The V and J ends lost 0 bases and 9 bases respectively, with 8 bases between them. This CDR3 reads CASSQDRAKAFF. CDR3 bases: TGCGCCAGCAGCCAAGATAGGGCCAAAGCTTTCTTT.

The CDR3 sequence: CASSYAQTGADTQYF. CDR3 nucleotides: TGTGCCAGCAGTTACGCCCAAACGGGAGCAGATACGCAGTATTTT. The V and J genes are TRBV6-5 and TRBJ2-3, with D tentatively TRBD2 (6 bases). CDR1 is MNHEY and CDR2 is SVGAGI in the germline V gene. V was cut by 2 bases and J by 4 bases, with 13 bases left in between. The CDR3 consists of 15 residues.

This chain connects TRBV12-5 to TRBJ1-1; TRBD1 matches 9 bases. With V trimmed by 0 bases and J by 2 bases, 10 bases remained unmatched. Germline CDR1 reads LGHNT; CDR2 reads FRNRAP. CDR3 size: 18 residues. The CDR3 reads CASGLVLGQGMRNTEAFF. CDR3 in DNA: TGTGCTAGTGGTTTGGTATTAGGACAGGGGATGAGAAACACTGAAGCTTTCTTT.

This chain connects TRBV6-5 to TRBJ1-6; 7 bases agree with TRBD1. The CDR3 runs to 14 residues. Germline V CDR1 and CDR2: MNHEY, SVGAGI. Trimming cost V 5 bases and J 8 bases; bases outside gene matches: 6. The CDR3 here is CASSRQGFDSPLHF. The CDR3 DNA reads TGTGCCAGCAGTCGACAGGGTTTCGATTCACCCCTCCACTTT.

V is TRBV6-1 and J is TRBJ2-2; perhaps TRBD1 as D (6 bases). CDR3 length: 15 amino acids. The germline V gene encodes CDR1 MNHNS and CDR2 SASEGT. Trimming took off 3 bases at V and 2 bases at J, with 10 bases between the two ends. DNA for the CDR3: TGTGCCAGCAGTGAGCGGACAGATAACACCGGGGAGCTGTTTTTT. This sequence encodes CASSERTDNTGELFF.

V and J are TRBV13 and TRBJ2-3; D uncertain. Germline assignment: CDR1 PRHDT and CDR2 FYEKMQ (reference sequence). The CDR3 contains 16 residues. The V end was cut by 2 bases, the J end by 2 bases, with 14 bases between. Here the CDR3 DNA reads TGTGCCAGCAGCTTAAAACCGACCTCTTACACAGATACGCAGTATTTT. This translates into CASSLKPTSYTDTQYF. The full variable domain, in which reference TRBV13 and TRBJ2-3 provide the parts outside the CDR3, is AAGVIQSPRHLIKEKRETATLKCYPIPRHDTVYWYQQGPGQDPQFLISFYEKMQSDKGSIPDRFSAQQFSDYHSELNMSSLELGDSALYFCASSLKPTSYTDTQYFGPGTRLTVL.